This T cell receptor (beta chain) stems from a study of regulatory T cells in long-lasting Graves disease. About the study: Positivity for TSH receptor antibodies plus over 5 years of antithyroid drugs meant persistent Graves' disease. Study results and limitations: Persistent patients had more shared public clonotypes (fewer than 3,000) than new patients (approximately 970). TRBV28, TRBJ1-2 and TRBJ2-5 were segments that persistent disease favored.

Libraries of TCR beta came from iRepertoire HTBI primers plus Arm-PCR of CDR3 regions. Original processing methods: Gene usage covered 62 TRBV and 14 TRBJ segments. TCRdb reanalysed the multiplex PCR reads using MiXCR and keeps one entry per CDR3 protein. The V and J calls follow TCRdb's processing rather than the paper's. The sample includes about 460,000 distinct CDR3 sequences, approximately 23% of them seen just once. The time point denotes: persistent/refractory GD, antithyroid drugs over 5 years with positive TRAb. Extracted RNA from PBMCs served as the source of the TCR library. This clonotype was seen a handful of times. Its antigen is unknown. The CDR3 runs 16 residues. Trimming took 3 bases from V and 7 from J; bases not matched to a gene: 15. Looked up from germline, CDR1 is DFQATT and CDR2 is SNEGSKA (reference sequence).

The sequence was collected from a female donor with Graves disease. The genes are TRBV20-1 and TRBJ1-1; 9 bases are shared with TRBD1. The sequencing used peripheral blood mononuclear cells (PBMCs), collected when the disease was refractory, from a patient treated with antithyroid drugs. The DNA of the CDR3 is TGCAGTGCTAGTAGCGGGACAGGGCGGGAGAGGGGTGAAGCTTTCTTT. This encodes CSASSGTGRERGEAFF.